A selection of T cell receptor beta chains follows, all from one sample in a study of identical twins. MiXCR, applied by TCRdb to the 5' RACE reads, yields one record per CDR3 protein. The repertoire consists of 450,000 or so distinct CDR3 sequences, with approximately 24% occurring once and the leading ten covering around 3%. The same sample was also used in a study of T cells expressing NK-cell markers.

Material for sequencing was CD4+ T cells sorted from blood. These receptors all come from a woman between 18 and 29 years old in good health. Both conserved end residues are part of each CDR3. Size values are once, few and many counts, or a class for expanded clones, and some rows have none.

CDR3 length,V gene,J gene,clone size,CDR3 protein
15,TRBV11-1,TRBJ2-7,few,CASSSPGGGRSEQYF
13,TRBV6-6,TRBJ1-1,-,CASSYWRQIEAFF
13,TRBV9,TRBJ1-2,-,CASRAGEGYGYTF
15,TRBV12-3/TRBV12-4,TRBJ1-4,few,CASWNQGRANEKLFF
12,TRBV9,TRBJ1-2,few,CASSSHRELGTF
16,TRBV3-1,TRBJ2-3,many,CASTPTSGGVPGTQYF
14,TRBV20-1,TRBJ2-1,-,CSALIAGGLNEQFF
12,TRBV29-1,TRBJ1-1,few,CSGGDRYTEAFF
15,TRBV7-3,TRBJ2-2,-,CASSHGQGTTGELFF
15,TRBV20-1,TRBJ1-6,few,CSARARQIYNSPLHF
15,TRBV6-5,TRBJ1-2,-,CASSYSGGSNYGYTF
14,TRBV20-1,TRBJ2-1,few,CSASDDRTYNEQFF
12,TRBV20-1,TRBJ1-5,few,CSARWGGQPQHF
14,TRBV6-1,TRBJ1-1,few,CASSRGQGETEAFF
14,TRBV7-2,TRBJ2-7,-,CASSKTESPYEQYF
15,TRBV10-3,TRBJ1-5,-,CAISESGGRNQPQHF
15,TRBV12-3/TRBV12-4,TRBJ1-2,-,CASSLNSGFSYGYTF
13,TRBV7-3,TRBJ2-5,few,CASRPGPGETQYF
16,TRBV12-3/TRBV12-4,TRBJ1-3,-,CASSFWRFKSGNTIYF
15,TRBV12-3/TRBV12-4,TRBJ1-2,many,CASRLGQGAYYGYTF
16,TRBV5-1,TRBJ2-5,-,CASSSGLAGAGETQYF
17,TRBV25-1,TRBJ2-1,-,CASSELMAKSSYNEQFF
14,TRBV12-3/TRBV12-4,TRBJ1-1,-,CASSSSGGNTEAFF
14,TRBV7-9,TRBJ2-7,few,CASSPGQGKFEQYF
14,TRBV5-1,TRBJ2-7,few,CASSWIAGEDEQYF
14,TRBV7-2,TRBJ1-5,-,CASSFGDGWQPQHF
14,TRBV20-1,TRBJ2-1,-,CSAKARDRGNEQFF
14,TRBV10-3,TRBJ2-1,-,CAISDPTSKNEQFF
14,TRBV6-5,TRBJ2-7,-,CASSYRGAIYEQYF
12,TRBV20-1,TRBJ1-1,-,CSASTGIGEAFF
13,TRBV20-1,TRBJ2-7,-,CSAVPGLEYEQYF
12,TRBV12-3/TRBV12-4,TRBJ1-1,few,CASSFYRGAAFF
13,TRBV3-1,TRBJ2-3,few,CASSQPGLDTQYF
15,TRBV10-3,TRBJ1-1,-,CATRITAAMNTEAFF
13,TRBV10-3,TRBJ1-2,-,CAISDQVNYGYTF
16,TRBV7-2,TRBJ1-2,few,CASSPTRDRGIDGYTF
12,TRBV27,TRBJ2-5,few,CASRRGWETQYF
14,TRBV12-3/TRBV12-4,TRBJ2-5,few,CASSRDRGVGTQYF
11,TRBV30,TRBJ2-7,-,CAWTRLYEQYF
13,TRBV11-3,TRBJ1-2,-,CASSPGSVEGYTF
15,TRBV3-1,TRBJ1-5,once,CASSPAGTGIQPQHF
12,TRBV7-9,TRBJ2-5,many,CASSRPSETQYF
18,TRBV10-3,TRBJ2-3,few,CAISSTGSSGRIIDTQYF
14,TRBV5-1,TRBJ2-2,few,CASSSGLAAGELFF
11,TRBV20-1,TRBJ2-1,-,CSARPGTEQFF
16,TRBV7-2,TRBJ2-1,few,CASSLAGTLSYNEQFF
13,TRBV7-9,TRBJ2-1,-,CAIGTAGGNEQFF
12,TRBV6-6,TRBJ1-1,once,CASRWGSGEAFF